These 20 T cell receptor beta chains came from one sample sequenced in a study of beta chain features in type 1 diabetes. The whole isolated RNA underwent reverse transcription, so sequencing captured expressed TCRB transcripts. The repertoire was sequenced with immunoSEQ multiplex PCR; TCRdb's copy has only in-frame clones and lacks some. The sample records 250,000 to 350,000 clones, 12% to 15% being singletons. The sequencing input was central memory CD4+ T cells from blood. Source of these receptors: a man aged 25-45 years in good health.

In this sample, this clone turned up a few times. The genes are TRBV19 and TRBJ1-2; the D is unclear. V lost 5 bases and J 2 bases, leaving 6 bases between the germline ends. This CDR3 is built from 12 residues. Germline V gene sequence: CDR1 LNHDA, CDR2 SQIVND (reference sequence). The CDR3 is CASSYLNYGYTF. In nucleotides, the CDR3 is TGTGCCAGTAGTTACTTAAACTATGGCTACACCTTC.

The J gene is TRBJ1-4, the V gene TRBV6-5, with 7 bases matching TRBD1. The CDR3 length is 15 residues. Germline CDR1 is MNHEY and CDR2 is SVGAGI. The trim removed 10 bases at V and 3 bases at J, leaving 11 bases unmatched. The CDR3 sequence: CAIRGTGTANEKLFF. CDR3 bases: TGTGCCATCAGAGGAACCGGGACAGCTAATGAAAAACTGTTTTTT.

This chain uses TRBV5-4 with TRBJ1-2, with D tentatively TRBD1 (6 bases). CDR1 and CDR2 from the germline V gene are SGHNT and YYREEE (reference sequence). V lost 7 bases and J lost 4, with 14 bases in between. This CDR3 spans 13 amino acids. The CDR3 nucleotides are TGTGCCAGCGAGCGTAGGGGGTCCTATGGCTACACCTTC. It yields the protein CASERRGSYGYTF.

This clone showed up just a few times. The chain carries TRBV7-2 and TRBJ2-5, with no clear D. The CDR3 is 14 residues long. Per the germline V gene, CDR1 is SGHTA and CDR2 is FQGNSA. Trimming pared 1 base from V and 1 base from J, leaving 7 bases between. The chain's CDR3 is CASSLVISQETQYF. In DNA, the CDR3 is TGTGCCAGCAGCTTAGTAATCAGCCAAGAGACCCAGTACTTC. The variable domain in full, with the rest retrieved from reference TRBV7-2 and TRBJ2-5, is GAGVSQSPSNKVTEKGKDVELRCDPISGHTALYWYRQSLGQGLEFLIYFQGNSAPDKSGLPSDRFSAERTGGSVSTLTIQRTQQEDSAVYLCASSLVISQETQYFGPGTRLLVL.

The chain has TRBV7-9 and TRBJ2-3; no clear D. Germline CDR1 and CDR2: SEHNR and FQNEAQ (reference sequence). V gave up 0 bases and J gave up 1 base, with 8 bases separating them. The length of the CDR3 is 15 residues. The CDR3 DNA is TGTGCCAGCAGCTTAGCGCAGGACCGCACAGATACGCAGTATTTT. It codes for CASSLAQDRTDTQYF.

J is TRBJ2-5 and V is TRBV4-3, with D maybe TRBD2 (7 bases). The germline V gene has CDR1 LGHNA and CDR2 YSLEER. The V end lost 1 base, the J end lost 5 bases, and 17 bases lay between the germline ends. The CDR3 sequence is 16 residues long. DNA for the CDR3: TGCGCCAGCAGCCAAGCGGCGAGGGGGGGCCGGGAGACCCAGTACTTC. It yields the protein CASSQAARGGRETQYF.

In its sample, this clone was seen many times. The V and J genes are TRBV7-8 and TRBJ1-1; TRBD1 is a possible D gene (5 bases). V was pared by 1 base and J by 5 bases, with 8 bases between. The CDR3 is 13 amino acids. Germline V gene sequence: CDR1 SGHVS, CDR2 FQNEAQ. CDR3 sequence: CASSLVGETEAFF. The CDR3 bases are TGTGCCAGCAGCTTAGTAGGGGAGACTGAAGCTTTCTTT. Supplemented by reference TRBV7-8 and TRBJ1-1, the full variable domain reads GAGVSQSPRYKVAKRGQDVALRCDPISGHVSLFWYQQALGQGPEFLTYFQNEAQLDKSGLPSDRFFAERPEGSVSTLKIQRTQQEDSAVYLCASSLVGETEAFFGQGTRLTVV.

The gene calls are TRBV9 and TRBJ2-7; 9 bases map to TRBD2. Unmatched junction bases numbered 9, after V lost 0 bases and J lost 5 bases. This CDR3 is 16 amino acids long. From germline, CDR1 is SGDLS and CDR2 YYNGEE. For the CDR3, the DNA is TGTGCCAGCAGCGTAGCTGCACGAGCGGGGGGAAACGAGCAGTACTTC. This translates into CASSVAARAGGNEQYF.

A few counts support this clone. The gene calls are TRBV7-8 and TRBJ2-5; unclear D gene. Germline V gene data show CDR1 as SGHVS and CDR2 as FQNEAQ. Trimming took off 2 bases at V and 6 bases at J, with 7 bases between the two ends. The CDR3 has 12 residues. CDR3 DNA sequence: TGTGCCAGCAGCTTACCGGAACAGACCCAGTACTTC. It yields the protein CASSLPEQTQYF.

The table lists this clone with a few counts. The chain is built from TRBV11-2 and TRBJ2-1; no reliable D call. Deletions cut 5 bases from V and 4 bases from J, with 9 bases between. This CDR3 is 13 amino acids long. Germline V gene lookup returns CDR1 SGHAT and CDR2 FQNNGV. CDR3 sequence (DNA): TGTGCCAGCAGCCCCGGGTATTACAATGAGCAGTTCTTC. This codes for CASSPGYYNEQFF.

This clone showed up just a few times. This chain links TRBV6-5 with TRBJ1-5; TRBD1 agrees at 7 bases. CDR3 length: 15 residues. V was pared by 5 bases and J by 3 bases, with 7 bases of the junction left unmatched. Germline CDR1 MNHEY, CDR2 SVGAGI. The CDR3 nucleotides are TGTGCCAGCAGTGTTCCAGGGGGTACCAATCAGCCCCAGCATTTT. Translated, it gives CASSVPGGTNQPQHF.

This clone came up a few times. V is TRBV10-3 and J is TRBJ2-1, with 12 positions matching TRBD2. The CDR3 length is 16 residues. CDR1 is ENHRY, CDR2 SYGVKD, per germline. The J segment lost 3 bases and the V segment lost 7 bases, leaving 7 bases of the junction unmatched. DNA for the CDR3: TGTGCCATCACTAGCGGGGGGGCCCTGGGCTACAATGAGCAGTTCTTC. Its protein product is CAITSGGALGYNEQFF.

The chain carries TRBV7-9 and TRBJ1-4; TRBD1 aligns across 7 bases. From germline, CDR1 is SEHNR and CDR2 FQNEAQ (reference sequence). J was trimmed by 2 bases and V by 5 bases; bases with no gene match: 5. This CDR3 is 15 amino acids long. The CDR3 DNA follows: TGTGCCAGCAGCCCCGCCAGGGGGACTAATGAAAAACTGTTTTTT. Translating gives CASSPARGTNEKLFF. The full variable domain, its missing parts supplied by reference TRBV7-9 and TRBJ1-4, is DTGVSQNPRHKITKRGQNVTFRCDPISEHNRLYWYRQTLGQGPEFLTYFQNEAQLEKSRLLSDRFSAERPKGSFSTLEIQRTEQGDSAMYLCASSPARGTNEKLFFGSGTQLSVL.

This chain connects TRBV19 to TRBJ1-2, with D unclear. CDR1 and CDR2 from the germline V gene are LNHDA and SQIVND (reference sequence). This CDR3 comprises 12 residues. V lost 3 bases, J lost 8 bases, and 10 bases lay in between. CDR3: CASSIENRGYTF. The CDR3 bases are TGTGCCAGTAGTATCGAGAATCGAGGCTACACCTTC.

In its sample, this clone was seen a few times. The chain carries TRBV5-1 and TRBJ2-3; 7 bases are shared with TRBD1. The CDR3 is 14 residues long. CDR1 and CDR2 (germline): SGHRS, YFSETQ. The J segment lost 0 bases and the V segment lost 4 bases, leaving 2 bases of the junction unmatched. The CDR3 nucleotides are TGCGCCAGCAGCCCGACAGGGAGCACAGATACGCAGTATTTT. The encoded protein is CASSPTGSTDTQYF.

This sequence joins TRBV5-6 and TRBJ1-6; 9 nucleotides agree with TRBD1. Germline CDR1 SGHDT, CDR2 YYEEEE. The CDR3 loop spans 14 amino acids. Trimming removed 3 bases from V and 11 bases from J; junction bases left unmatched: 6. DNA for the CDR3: TGTGCCAGCAGCTCCGACAGGGGGGGGACACCCCTCCACTTT. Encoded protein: CASSSDRGGTPLHF.

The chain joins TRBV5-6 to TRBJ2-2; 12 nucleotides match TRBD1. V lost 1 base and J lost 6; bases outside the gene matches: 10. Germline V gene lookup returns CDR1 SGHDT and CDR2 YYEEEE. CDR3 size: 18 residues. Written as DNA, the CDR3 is TGTGCCAGCAGCTTGTTGTGGGACAGGGGGCGAGGAGCCGGGGAGCTGTTTTTT. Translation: CASSLLWDRGRGAGELFF.

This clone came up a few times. The CDR3 region has the DNA TGTGCCAGCCGTGGGACACCTAACACTGAAGCTTTCTTT. Translated: CASRGTPNTEAFF. The chain employs TRBV7-6 and TRBJ1-1; possibly TRBD1 for D (6 bases). The CDR3 has 13 amino acids. The germline V gene encodes CDR1 SGHVS and CDR2 FNYEAQ. V lost 8 bases and J 2 bases, leaving 12 bases between the germline ends. Drawing the rest from reference TRBV7-6 and TRBJ1-1, the complete variable domain is GAGVSQSPRYKVTKRGQDVALRCDPISGHVSLYWYRQALGQGPEFLTYFNYEAQQDKSGLPNDRFSAERPEGSISTLTIQRTEQRDSAMYRCASRGTPNTEAFFGQGTRLTVV.

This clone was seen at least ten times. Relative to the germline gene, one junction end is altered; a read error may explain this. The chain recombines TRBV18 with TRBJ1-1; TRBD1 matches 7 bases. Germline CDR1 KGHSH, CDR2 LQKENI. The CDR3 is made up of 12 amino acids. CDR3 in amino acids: CASSNTGAEAFF. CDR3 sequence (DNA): TGTGCCAGCTCAAACACAGGGGCTGAGGCTTTCTTT.

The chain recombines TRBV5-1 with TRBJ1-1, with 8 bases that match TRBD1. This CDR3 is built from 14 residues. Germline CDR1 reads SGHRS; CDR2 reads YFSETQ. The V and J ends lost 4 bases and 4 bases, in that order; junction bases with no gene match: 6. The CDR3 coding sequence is TGCGCCAGCAGCGTGGGACAGGCCGGCACTGAAGCTTTCTTT. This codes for CASSVGQAGTEAFF.